These T cell receptor beta chains were read from a single sample in a study of human T cells and chemical hapten exposure. In TCRdb, the RACE reads were re-called with MiXCR into one record per CDR3 protein. The sample contains 100,000 to 150,000 distinct CDR3 sequences, roughly 10% of which appear only once. The specimen was whole blood, collected in connection with sensitization to the hapten diphenylcyclopropenone (DPC). The source of these receptors is a woman aged 50 to 60 with alopecia areata. Some clones in this sample may be carry-over from other donors' samples. Both conserved end residues are part of each CDR3.

CATSEAGTGWETQYF	TRBV24-1	TRBJ2-5
CASSPGQGQETQYF	TRBV7-2	TRBJ2-5
CASSWGTGTVQPQHF	TRBV5-5	TRBJ1-5
CASSWGSPDTQYF	TRBV28	TRBJ2-3
CASRQSLGPSAEAFF	TRBV28	TRBJ1-1
CASQSSGANVLTF	TRBV6-5	TRBJ2-6
CSVAQGLETQYF	TRBV29-1	TRBJ2-5
CASSYPGSGSDTQYF	TRBV6-5	TRBJ2-3
CSASTGTSGYYEQYF	TRBV20-1	TRBJ2-7
CASSPADRSNEKLFF	TRBV7-9	TRBJ1-4
CAISGTAPGEQYF	TRBV10-3	TRBJ2-7
CASSSGEAYEQYF	TRBV6-1	TRBJ2-7
CASSLAGGTLYYNEQFF	TRBV12-3/TRBV12-4	TRBJ2-1
CASSPGHTGTFF	TRBV6-5	TRBJ1-1
CASSPAPGQNYEQYF	TRBV4-1	TRBJ2-7
CSARGAGMLPEAFF	TRBV20-1	TRBJ1-1
CASSPGQAEGFMQPQHF	TRBV28	TRBJ1-5
CASSLGQGPLHF	TRBV7-2	TRBJ1-6
CASSHLPGRAETQYF	TRBV4-3	TRBJ2-5
CASSLKGNEQFF	TRBV11-3	TRBJ2-1
CASSPVDQPQHF	TRBV2	TRBJ1-5
CASSYRGGVNEQFF	TRBV7-2	TRBJ2-1
CASSSGLEQFF	TRBV6-1	TRBJ2-1